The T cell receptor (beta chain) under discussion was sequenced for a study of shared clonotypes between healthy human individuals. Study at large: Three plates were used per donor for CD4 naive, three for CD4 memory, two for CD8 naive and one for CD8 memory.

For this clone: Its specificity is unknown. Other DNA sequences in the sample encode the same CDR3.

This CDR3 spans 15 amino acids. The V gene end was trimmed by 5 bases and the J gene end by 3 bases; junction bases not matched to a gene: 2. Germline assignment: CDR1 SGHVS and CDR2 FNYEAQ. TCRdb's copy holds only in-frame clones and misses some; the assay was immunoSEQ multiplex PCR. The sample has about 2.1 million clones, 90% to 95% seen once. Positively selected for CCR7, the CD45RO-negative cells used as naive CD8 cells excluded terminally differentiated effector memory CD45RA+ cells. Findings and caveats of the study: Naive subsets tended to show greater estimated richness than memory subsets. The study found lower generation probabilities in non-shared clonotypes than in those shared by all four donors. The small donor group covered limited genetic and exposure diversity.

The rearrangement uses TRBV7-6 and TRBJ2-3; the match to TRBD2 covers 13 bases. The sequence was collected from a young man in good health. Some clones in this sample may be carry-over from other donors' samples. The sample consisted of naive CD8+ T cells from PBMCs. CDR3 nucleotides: TGTGCCAGCAGCCGGACTAGCGGGAGTACAGATACGCAGTATTTT. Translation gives CASSRTSGSTDTQYF.